One sample yielded the 9 T cell receptor beta chains listed below, sequenced in a study of T cell responses to AZD1222 COVID-19 vaccine. Some clones are missing from TCRdb's copy, which holds only in-frame ones; the method was immunoSEQ multiplex PCR. The sample lists about 120,000 clones, 70% to 90% occurring once. This specimen was peripheral blood, taken on day 0 of AZD1222 vaccination. Receptors originate from an adult in good health.

Notes on this clone: This CDR3 is also generated by other DNA sequences in the sample. Here the CDR3 reads CASSALYEQYF. The CDR3 DNA is TGTGCCAGCAGTGCCCTCTACGAGCAGTACTTC. The chain has TRBV12-3 or TRBV12-4 and TRBJ2-7; no clear D gene. This CDR3 spans 11 amino acids. The V end was cut by 5 bases, the J end by 3 bases, with 5 bases between.

This clone was recorded once. This rearrangement joins TRBV6-2 or TRBV6-3 to TRBJ2-6; D perhaps matches TRBD1 (5 bases). The CDR3 loop spans 13 amino acids. Trimming took 6 bases from V and 4 from J, leaving 7 bases between them. Germline V gene data show CDR1 as MNHEY and CDR2 as SVGEGT. The CDR3 DNA is TGTGCCAGCAGCCGGACAGGGGCCAACGTCCTGACTTTC. This sequence encodes CASSRTGANVLTF.

The gene calls are TRBV19 and TRBJ1-4; D remains unclear. Trimming stripped 5 bases from V and 4 bases from J, with 8 bases between. CDR1 and CDR2 from the germline V gene are LNHDA and SQIVND (reference sequence). This CDR3 is built from 13 residues. The CDR3 sequence is CASSGPSNEKLFF. CDR3 DNA: TGTGCCAGTAGTGGGCCGAGTAATGAAAAACTGTTTTTT.

The chain links TRBV29-1 to TRBJ2-7, with D maybe TRBD2 (6 bases). The CDR3 runs to 12 residues. In germline, CDR1 is SQVTM, CDR2 ANQGSEA. The V end lost 3 bases, the J end lost 5 bases, and 11 bases lay between the germline ends. This chain's CDR3 is CSVEEGLHEQYF. In nucleotides, the CDR3 is TGCAGCGTTGAGGAGGGGCTCCACGAGCAGTACTTC.

The gene calls are TRBV19 and TRBJ2-5, with 9 positions matching TRBD2. The ends lost 5 bases at V and 2 bases at J; junction bases unmatched: 6. Germline CDR1 LNHDA, CDR2 SQIVND (reference sequence). CDR3 length: 15 amino acids. The CDR3 loop reads CASSAFSGRQETQYF. The CDR3 region has the DNA TGTGCCAGTAGTGCGTTTAGCGGGAGACAAGAGACCCAGTACTTC.

The genes are TRBV3-1 (or the pseudogene TRBV3-2) and TRBJ1-3; 9 bases are shared with TRBD1. J gave up 6 bases and V 6 bases, and 6 bases lay outside the gene matches. CDR3 length: 14 amino acids. Germline V gene data show CDR1 as LGHDT and CDR2 as YNNKEL (reference sequence). For the CDR3, the DNA is TGTGCCAGCAGTGGACAGGGGACGGCAAACACCATATATTTT. Its translation: CASSGQGTANTIYF.

The chain employs TRBV4-2 and TRBJ1-1; D uncertain. V lost 2 bases to trimming and J lost 5 bases, with 12 bases between them. The CDR3 contains 14 residues. Germline CDR1 and CDR2: LGHNA and YNFKEQ. The CDR3 DNA is TGTGCCAGCAGCCAATCGGCGCCGGGGACTGAAGCTTTCTTT. It codes for CASSQSAPGTEAFF.

This chain uses TRBV3-1 (or the pseudogene TRBV3-2) with TRBJ1-3, with unresolved D. There are 12 residues in the CDR3. Germline V gene lookup returns CDR1 LGHDT and CDR2 YNNKEL (reference sequence). V lost 4 bases, J lost 5 bases, and 6 bases lay in between. The CDR3 sequence: CASSPSRNTIYF. CDR3 sequence (DNA): TGTGCCAGCAGCCCTTCGAGAAACACCATATATTTT.

The CDR3: CASSQDGIGGREQFF. CDR3 DNA sequence: TGTGCCAGCAGCCAAGATGGGATAGGAGGTCGTGAGCAGTTCTTC. The chain recombines TRBV4-2 with TRBJ2-1; tentatively, D is TRBD2 (5 bases). Germline values: CDR1 LGHNA, CDR2 YNFKEQ. V lost 0 bases and J 9 bases, leaving 15 bases between the germline ends. The CDR3 runs to 15 residues.